These 20 T cell receptor beta chains were sequenced from one sample in a study of blood T cell repertoires in COVID-19. Method: immunoSEQ multiplex PCR; TCRdb's copy keeps in-frame clones and lacks some. The top ten hold 4% to 4.5% of the sample, which has approximately 240,000 clones, 70% to 85% seen once. Sequenced input: peripheral blood. The receptors derive from a woman between 35 and 50 years old with active or convalescent COVID-19.

The V and J genes are TRBV30 and TRBJ1-5; TRBD1 is a possible D gene (5 bases). The V end was cut by 0 bases, the J end by 3 bases, with 9 bases between. The CDR3 extends over 14 amino acids. Germline V gene sequence: CDR1 GTSNPN, CDR2 SVGIG (reference sequence). The CDR3 nucleotides read TGTGCCTGGAGTGTAGTAGGGGCCAATCAGCCCCAGCATTTT. It is translated as CAWSVVGANQPQHF. The variable domain in full, completed from reference TRBV30 and TRBJ1-5, reads SQTIHQWPATLVQPVGSPLSLECTVEGTSNPNLYWYRQAAGRGLQLLFYSVGIGQISSEVPQNLSASRPQDRQFILSSKKLLLSDSGFYLCAWSVVGANQPQHFGDGTRLSIL.

This clone was seen only a few times. The chain couples TRBV9 to TRBJ1-2, with D hard to call. The ends were cut back, 1 base at V and 1 base at J, with 11 bases in the middle. Germline lookup yields CDR1 SGDLS and CDR2 YYNGEE. The CDR3 is 15 amino acids. The chain's CDR3 is CASSVLGELNYGYTF. The CDR3 DNA sequence: TGTGCCAGCAGCGTACTGGGAGAACTTAACTATGGCTACACCTTC. The full variable domain, rest sourced from reference TRBV9 and TRBJ1-2, is DSGVTQTPKHLITATGQRVTLRCSPRSGDLSVYWYQQSLDQGLQFLIQYYNGEERAKGNILERFSAQQFPDLHSELNLSSLELGDSALYFCASSVLGELNYGYTFGSGTRLTVV.

The rearrangement links TRBV2 to TRBJ1-1, with 8 positions matching TRBD1. Germline CDR1 and CDR2: SNHLY and FYNNEI. The CDR3 has 13 amino acids. V gave up 6 bases and J gave up 5 bases; unmatched junction bases: 5. As DNA, the CDR3 is TGTGCCAGCAGCGGACAGGGAGGGACTGAAGCTTTCTTT. Translating it yields CASSGQGGTEAFF.

This clone was observed a single time. J is TRBJ1-6 and V is TRBV11-3, with 7 positions matching TRBD1. The CDR3 has 13 amino acids. With 5 bases clipped from V and 7 bases from J, the junction kept 2 bases outside the gene matches. CDR1 is SGHNT, CDR2 YENEEA, per germline. CDR3 protein: CASSLGQNSPLHF. The CDR3 nucleotides read TGTGCCAGCAGCCTGGGACAGAATTCACCCCTCCACTTT. Based on the CDR3 plus reference TRBV11-3 and TRBJ1-6, the full variable domain is EAGVVQSPRYKIIEKKQPVAFWCNPISGHNTLYWYLQNLGQGPELLIRYENEEAVDDSQLPKDRFSAERLKGVDSTLKIQPAELGDSAVYLCASSLGQNSPLHFGNGTRLTVT.

This clone was recorded a few times. The gene calls are TRBV4-1 and TRBJ2-3; D is uncertain. V was pared by 1 base and J by 2 bases, with 13 bases between. The germline gives CDR1 MGHRA, CDR2 YSYEKL. The CDR3 spans 16 residues. For the CDR3, the DNA is TGCGCCAGCAGCCAAGCCAACATGGGCTTCACAGATACGCAGTATTTT. This encodes CASSQANMGFTDTQYF.

This clone was observed a few times. The V and J genes are TRBV7-2 and TRBJ1-6; D not resolved. V was clipped by 1 base and J by 7 bases, with 8 bases between them. This CDR3 comprises 14 residues. Germline CDR1 SGHTA, CDR2 FQGNSA. Written as DNA, the CDR3 is TGTGCCAGCAGCTTAGAGCCATGGAATTCACCCCTCCACTTT. It translates to CASSLEPWNSPLHF.

This rearrangement joins TRBV6-5 to TRBJ1-4; maybe TRBD1 (6 bases). The CDR3 runs to 15 residues. Germline V gene sequence: CDR1 MNHEY, CDR2 SVGAGI. Deletions cut 6 bases from V and 9 bases from J, with 20 bases between. The CDR3 coding sequence is TGTGCCAGCAGCCTACGGACAGCACACATTCAAAAACTGTTTTTT. Its translation: CASSLRTAHIQKLFF.

The chain couples TRBV5-4 to TRBJ2-7, with 10 nucleotides matching TRBD2. The length of the CDR3 is 16 residues. In germline, CDR1 is SGHNT, CDR2 YYREEE (reference sequence). The trim removed 4 bases at V and 6 bases at J, leaving 13 bases unmatched. As DNA, the CDR3 is TGTGCCAGCAGCCCCTGGACTAAGCGGGGGGGTGGCGAGCAGTACTTC. It is translated as CASSPWTKRGGGEQYF.

Details on this clone: One junction end disagrees with the germline gene, perhaps due to a read error. The rearrangement joins TRBV6-1 to TRBJ2-3; 11 positions agree with TRBD2. Germline V lookup: CDR1 MNHNS, CDR2 SASEGT. This CDR3 has 11 residues. CDR3 DNA: TGTGCCAGCAGTGAGACTAGCGGGGCCTCCTTT. Its protein is CASSETSGASF.

The gene calls are TRBV11-3 and TRBJ1-6, with unresolved D. This CDR3 has 13 amino acids. Germline CDR1 and CDR2: SGHNT and YENEEA. V was pared by 5 bases and J by 10 bases, with 12 bases between. Here the CDR3 reads CASSTAVGSPLHF. In DNA form, the CDR3 reads TGTGCCAGCAGCACCGCGGTCGGGTCACCCCTCCACTTT.

V and J are TRBV29-1 and TRBJ2-5; D might be TRBD2 (6 bases). The germline CDR1 and CDR2 sequences are SQVTM and ANQGSEA. The CDR3 contains 12 residues. V lost 1 base and J 8 bases, leaving 11 bases between the germline ends. The CDR3 DNA reads as TGCAGCGTTGAAGGTAGCGGCAAAACCCAGTACTTC. Amino acid sequence: CSVEGSGKTQYF.

The chain combines TRBV28 with TRBJ1-2; 9 bases are shared with TRBD1. The CDR3 consists of 14 residues. Trimming at V came to 6 bases and at J to 3 bases, leaving 5 bases not matched to a gene. From germline, CDR1 is MDHEN and CDR2 SYDVKM. CDR3 sequence reads: CASRTGQGYYGYTF. CDR3 sequence (DNA): TGTGCCAGCAGGACGGGACAGGGATACTATGGCTACACCTTC.

The V gene is TRBV6-5, the J gene TRBJ1-2; weak D call: TRBD1 (6 bases). V was clipped by 8 bases and J by 5 bases, with 21 bases between them. The CDR3 runs 15 residues. CDR1 is MNHEY, CDR2 SVGAGI, per germline. As DNA, the CDR3 is TGTGCCAGCCCGGGGGCGGGGGGGGTCCTATATGGCTACACCTTC. It yields the protein CASPGAGGVLYGYTF.

V gene TRBV5-4 combines with J gene TRBJ2-1, with D perhaps matching TRBD2 (7 bases). The CDR3 is made up of 14 amino acids. Per germline, CDR1 SGHNT and CDR2 YYREEE (reference sequence). V was pared by 7 bases and J by 5 bases, with 16 bases between. CDR3 DNA sequence: TGTGCCAGCTTTAGGCGGGGGCCCAACAATGAGCAGTTCTTC. As protein: CASFRRGPNNEQFF.

The rearrangement links TRBV24-1 to TRBJ2-1; 8 nucleotides align to TRBD1. The germline gives CDR1 KGHDR, CDR2 SFDVKD. The V and J ends lost 5 bases and 8 bases, in that order; junction bases with no gene match: 4. The length of the CDR3 is 13 residues. In DNA form, the CDR3 reads TGTGCCACCAGTGCCGGGACAGGCGATGAGCAGTTCTTC. Translated, it gives CATSAGTGDEQFF.

The rearrangement uses TRBV5-1 and TRBJ1-1, with no clear D. V was trimmed by 0 bases and J by 0 bases, leaving 9 bases between them. CDR1 is SGHRS and CDR2 is YFSETQ in the germline V gene. The CDR3 is 15 residues long. This chain's CDR3 is CASSLERQLNTEAFF. The CDR3 DNA reads as TGCGCCAGCAGCTTGGAACGACAACTGAACACTGAAGCTTTCTTT.

The chain joins TRBV29-1 to TRBJ1-2; D gene unclear. Germline-derived CDR1 and CDR2 are SQVTM and ANQGSEA. With 8 bases removed from V and 6 bases from J, the gap between germline ends came to 16 bases. The CDR3 covers 12 residues. CDR3 in amino acids: CSIGPVDNGYTF. In DNA form, the CDR3 reads TGCAGCATTGGGCCCGTTGACAATGGCTACACCTTC. Supplemented by reference TRBV29-1 and TRBJ1-2, the full variable domain reads SAVISQKPSRDICQRGTSLTIQCQVDSQVTMMFWYRQQPGQSLTLIATANQGSEATYESGFVIDKFPISRPNLTFSTLTVSNMSPEDSSIYLCSIGPVDNGYTFGSGTRLTVV.

In this sample, this clone turned up once. The chain links TRBV2 to TRBJ2-1, with TRBD1 matching over 10 bases. The junction had 3 bases not matched to a gene; V was cut back by 4 bases and J by 6 bases. Germline CDR1 reads SNHLY; CDR2 reads FYNNEI. This CDR3 is 14 amino acids long. The DNA for the CDR3 is TGTGCCAGCAGTGGCGGGACAGGGGTCAATGAGCAGTTCTTC. This encodes CASSGGTGVNEQFF.

J is TRBJ1-6 and V is TRBV7-9; 10 bases are a match to TRBD1. The CDR3 length is 14 residues. CDR1 and CDR2 (germline): SEHNR, FQNEAQ (reference sequence). V lost 4 bases to trimming and J lost 8 bases; unmatched junction nucleotides: 2. Here the CDR3 DNA reads TGTGCCAGCAGCTCTGGGACAGGGGATTCACCCCTCCACTTT. Amino acids: CASSSGTGDSPLHF.

This rearrangement joins TRBV5-5 to TRBJ2-3; 7 bases align to TRBD2. Germline loops: CDR1 SGHKS, CDR2 YYEKEE (reference sequence). The ends lost 1 base at V and 1 base at J; junction bases unmatched: 0. The CDR3 extends over 14 amino acids. The CDR3 here is CASSLTSGTDTQYF. The DNA for the CDR3 is TGTGCCAGCAGCTTGACTAGCGGCACAGATACGCAGTATTTT. Based on the CDR3 plus reference TRBV5-5 and TRBJ2-3, the full variable domain is DAGVTQSPTHLIKTRGQQVTLRCSPISGHKSVSWYQQVLGQGPQFIFQYYEKEERGRGNFPDRFSARQFPNYSSELNVNALLLGDSALYLCASSLTSGTDTQYFGPGTRLTVL.